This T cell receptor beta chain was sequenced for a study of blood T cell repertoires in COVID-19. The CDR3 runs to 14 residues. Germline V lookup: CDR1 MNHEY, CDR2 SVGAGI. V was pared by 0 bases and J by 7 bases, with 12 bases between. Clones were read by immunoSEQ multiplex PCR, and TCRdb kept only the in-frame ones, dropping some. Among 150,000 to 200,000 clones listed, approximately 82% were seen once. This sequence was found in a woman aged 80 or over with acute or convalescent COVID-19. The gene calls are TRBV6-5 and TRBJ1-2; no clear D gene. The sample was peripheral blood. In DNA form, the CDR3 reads TGTGCCAGCAGTTACTCGCCCTGGGAGCGTGGCTACACCTTC. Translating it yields CASSYSPWERGYTF.